This TCR beta chain was observed in a study of blood T cell repertoires in COVID-19. About the study: Researchers got acute and convalescent COVID-19 samples from the United States, Italy and Spain. The cDNA or gDNA used as material had been derived from T cells, B-cell-depleted T cells, or PBMCs.

Authors' analysis steps: Estimated nucleated cell counts came from reference gene primer amplification. TCRdb's copy holds only in-frame clones and misses some; the assay was immunoSEQ multiplex PCR. V, J and clone size were drawn from that table, and D and trimming were deduced from the DNA. The sample has roughly 120,000 clones, approximately 81% seen once; the top ten hold around 4%. Trimming cost V 1 base and J 0 bases, with 8 bases left between them. CDR1 is SGHDT, CDR2 YYEEEE, per germline. This CDR3 spans 15 amino acids. Input material: peripheral blood. The origin of this receptor is a man between 60 and 75 years old with acute or convalescent COVID-19. The chain carries TRBV5-6 and TRBJ1-3, with D unresolved. In DNA form, the CDR3 reads TGTGCCAGCAGCTTGATTAATTTCTCTGGAAACACCATATATTTT. Translation: CASSLINFSGNTIYF.